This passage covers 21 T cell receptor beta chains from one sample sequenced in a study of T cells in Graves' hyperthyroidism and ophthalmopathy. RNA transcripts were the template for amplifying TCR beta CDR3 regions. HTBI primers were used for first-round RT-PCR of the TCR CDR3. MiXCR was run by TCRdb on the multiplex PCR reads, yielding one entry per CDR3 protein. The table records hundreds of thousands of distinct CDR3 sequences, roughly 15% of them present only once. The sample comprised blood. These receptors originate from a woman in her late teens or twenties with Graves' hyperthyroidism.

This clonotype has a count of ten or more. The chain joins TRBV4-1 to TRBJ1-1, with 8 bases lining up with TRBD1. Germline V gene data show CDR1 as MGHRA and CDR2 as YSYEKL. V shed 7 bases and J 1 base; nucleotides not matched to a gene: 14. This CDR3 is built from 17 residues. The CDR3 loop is CASKTRAGQARNTEAFF. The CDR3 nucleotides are TGCGCCAGCAAGACTAGAGCGGGACAGGCGAGGAACACTGAAGCTTTCTTT.

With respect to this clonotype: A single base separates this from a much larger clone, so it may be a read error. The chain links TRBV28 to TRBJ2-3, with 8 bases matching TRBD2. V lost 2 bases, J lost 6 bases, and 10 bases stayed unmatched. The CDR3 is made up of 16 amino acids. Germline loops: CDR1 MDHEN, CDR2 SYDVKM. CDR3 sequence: CASSLIALSGGDTQYF. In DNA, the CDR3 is TGTGCCAGCAGTTTAATCGCCCTATCGGGAGGGGATACGCAGTATTTT.

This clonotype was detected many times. CDR3 region: CASSLPGGPREQYF. The CDR3 DNA sequence: TGTGCCAGCAGTTTACCGGGAGGGCCGCGAGAGCAGTACTTC. This chain uses TRBV12-3 or TRBV12-4 with TRBJ2-7, with 8 nucleotides matching TRBD2. V lost 2 bases to trimming and J lost 7 bases; unmatched junction nucleotides: 7. There are 14 residues in the CDR3.

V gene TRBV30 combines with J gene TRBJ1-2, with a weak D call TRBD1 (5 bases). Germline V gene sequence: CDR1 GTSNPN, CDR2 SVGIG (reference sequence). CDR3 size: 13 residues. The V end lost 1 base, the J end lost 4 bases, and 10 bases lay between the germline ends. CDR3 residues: CAWSEGWTYGYTF. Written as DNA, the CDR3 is TGTGCCTGGAGTGAGGGGTGGACCTATGGCTACACCTTC.

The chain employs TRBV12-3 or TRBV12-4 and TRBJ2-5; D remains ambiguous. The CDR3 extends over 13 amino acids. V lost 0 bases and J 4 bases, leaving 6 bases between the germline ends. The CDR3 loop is CASSLAHVETQYF. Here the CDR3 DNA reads TGTGCCAGCAGTTTAGCCCACGTAGAGACCCAGTACTTC.

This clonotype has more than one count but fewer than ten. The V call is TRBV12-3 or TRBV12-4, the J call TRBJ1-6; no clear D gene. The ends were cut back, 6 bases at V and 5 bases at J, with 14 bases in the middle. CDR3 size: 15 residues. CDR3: CASSPRAGDNSPLHF. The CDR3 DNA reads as TGTGCCAGCAGCCCCCGGGCCGGGGATAATTCACCCCTCCACTTT.

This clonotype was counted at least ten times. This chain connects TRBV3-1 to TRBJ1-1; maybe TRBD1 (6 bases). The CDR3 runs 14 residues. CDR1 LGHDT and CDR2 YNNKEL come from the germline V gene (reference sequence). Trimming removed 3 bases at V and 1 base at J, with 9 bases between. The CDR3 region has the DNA TGTGCCAGCAGCCAGGGACATCGGAACACTGAAGCTTTCTTT. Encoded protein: CASSQGHRNTEAFF. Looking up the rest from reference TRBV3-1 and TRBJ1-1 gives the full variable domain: DTAVSQTPKYLVTQMGNDKSIKCEQNLGHDTMYWYKQDSKKFLKIMFSYNNKELIINETVPNRFSPKSPDKAHLNLHINSLELGDSAVYFCASSQGHRNTEAFFGQGTRLTVV.

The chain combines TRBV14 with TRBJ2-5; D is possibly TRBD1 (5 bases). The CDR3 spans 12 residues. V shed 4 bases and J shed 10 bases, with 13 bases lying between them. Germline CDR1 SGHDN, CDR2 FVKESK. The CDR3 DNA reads TGTGCCAGCAGCCCCCCCTCAGGGTTCCAGTACTTC. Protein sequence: CASSPPSGFQYF. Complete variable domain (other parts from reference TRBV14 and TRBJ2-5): EAGVTQFPSHSVIEKGQTVTLRCDPISGHDNLYWYRRVMGKEIKFLLHFVKESKQDESGMPNNRFLAERTGGTYSTLKVQPAELEDSGVYFCASSPPSGFQYFGPGTRLLVL.

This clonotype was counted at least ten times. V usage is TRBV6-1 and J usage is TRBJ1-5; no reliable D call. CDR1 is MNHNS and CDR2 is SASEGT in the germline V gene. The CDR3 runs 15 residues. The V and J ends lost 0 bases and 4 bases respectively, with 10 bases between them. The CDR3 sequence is CASSEALWGNQPQHF. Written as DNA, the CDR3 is TGTGCCAGCAGTGAAGCGCTTTGGGGTAATCAGCCCCAGCATTTT.

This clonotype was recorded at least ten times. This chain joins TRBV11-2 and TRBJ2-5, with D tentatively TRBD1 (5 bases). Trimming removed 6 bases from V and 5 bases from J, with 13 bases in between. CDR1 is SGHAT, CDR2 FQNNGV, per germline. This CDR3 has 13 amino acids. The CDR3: CASSSDIGETQYF. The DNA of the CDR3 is TGTGCCAGCAGTTCGGACATTGGGGAGACCCAGTACTTC.

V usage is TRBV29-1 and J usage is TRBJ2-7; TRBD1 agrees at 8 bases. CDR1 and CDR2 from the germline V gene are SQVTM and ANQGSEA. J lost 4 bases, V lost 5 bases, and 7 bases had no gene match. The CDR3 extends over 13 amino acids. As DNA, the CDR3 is TGCAGCGTTCTCCAGGACAGGGAGTACGAGCAGTACTTC. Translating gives CSVLQDREYEQYF.

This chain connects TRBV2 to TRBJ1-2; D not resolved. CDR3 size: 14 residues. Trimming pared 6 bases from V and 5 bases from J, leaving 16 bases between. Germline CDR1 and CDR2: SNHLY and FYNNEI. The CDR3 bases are TGTGCCAGCAGCCCCACACCCGAACCATATGGCTACACCTTC. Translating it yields CASSPTPEPYGYTF.

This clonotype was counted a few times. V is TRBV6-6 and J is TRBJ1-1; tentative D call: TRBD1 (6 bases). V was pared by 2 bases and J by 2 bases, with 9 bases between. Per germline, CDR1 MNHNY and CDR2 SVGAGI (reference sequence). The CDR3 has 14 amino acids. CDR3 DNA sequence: TGTGCCAGCAGTTACGGGACAATAAACACTGAAGCTTTCTTT. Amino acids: CASSYGTINTEAFF.

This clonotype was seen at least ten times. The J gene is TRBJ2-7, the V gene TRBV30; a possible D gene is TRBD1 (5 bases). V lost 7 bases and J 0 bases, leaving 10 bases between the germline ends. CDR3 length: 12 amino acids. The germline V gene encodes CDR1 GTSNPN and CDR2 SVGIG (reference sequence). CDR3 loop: CAFSDISYEQYF. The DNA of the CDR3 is TGTGCCTTTTCGGACATCTCCTACGAGCAGTACTTC.

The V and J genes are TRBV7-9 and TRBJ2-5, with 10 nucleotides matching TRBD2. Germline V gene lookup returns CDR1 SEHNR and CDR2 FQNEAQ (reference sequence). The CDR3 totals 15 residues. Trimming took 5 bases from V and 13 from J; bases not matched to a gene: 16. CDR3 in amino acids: CASSPTSGLAGGLYF. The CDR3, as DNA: TGTGCCAGCAGCCCTACCTCGGGATTAGCGGGAGGATTGTACTTC.

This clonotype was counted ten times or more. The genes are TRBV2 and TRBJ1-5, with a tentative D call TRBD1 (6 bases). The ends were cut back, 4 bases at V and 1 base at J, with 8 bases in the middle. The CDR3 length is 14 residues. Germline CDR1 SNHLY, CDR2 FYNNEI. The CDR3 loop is CASSGGGSNQPQHF. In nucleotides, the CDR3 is TGTGCCAGCAGTGGGGGGGGCAGCAATCAGCCCCAGCATTTT.

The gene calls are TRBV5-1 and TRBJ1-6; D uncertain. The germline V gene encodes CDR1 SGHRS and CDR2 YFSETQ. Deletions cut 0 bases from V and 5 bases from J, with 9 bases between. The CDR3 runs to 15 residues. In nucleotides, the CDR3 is TGCGCCAGCAGCTTGGACCAGATTAATAATTCACCCCTCCACTTT. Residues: CASSLDQINNSPLHF.

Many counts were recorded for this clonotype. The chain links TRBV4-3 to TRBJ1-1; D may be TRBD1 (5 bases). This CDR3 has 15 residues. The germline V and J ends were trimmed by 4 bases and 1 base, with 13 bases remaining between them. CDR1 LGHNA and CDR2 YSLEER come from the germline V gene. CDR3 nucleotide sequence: TGCGCCAGCAGCCGTGAGGGGAGGGCGAACACTGAAGCTTTCTTT. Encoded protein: CASSREGRANTEAFF.

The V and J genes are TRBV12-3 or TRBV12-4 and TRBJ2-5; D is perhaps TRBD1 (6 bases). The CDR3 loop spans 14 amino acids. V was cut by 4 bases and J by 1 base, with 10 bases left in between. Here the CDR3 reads CASSSHRAQETQYF. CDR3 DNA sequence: TGTGCCAGCAGTTCCCACAGGGCCCAAGAGACCCAGTACTTC.

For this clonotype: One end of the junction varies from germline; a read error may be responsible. CDR3: CASSYWTVAGMSF. The CDR3 coding sequence is TGTGCCAGCAGCTACTGGACAGTAGCGGGCATGTCCTTC. The rearrangement joins TRBV7-2 to TRBJ2-7, with a tentative D call TRBD2 (7 bases). The CDR3 contains 13 residues. Germline CDR1 is SGHTA and CDR2 is FQGNSA.

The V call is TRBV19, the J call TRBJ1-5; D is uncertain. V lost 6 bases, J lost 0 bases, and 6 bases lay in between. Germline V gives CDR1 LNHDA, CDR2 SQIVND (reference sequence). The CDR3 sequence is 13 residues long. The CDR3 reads CASRTFSNQPQHF. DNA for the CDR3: TGTGCCAGTAGGACTTTTAGCAATCAGCCCCAGCATTTT.